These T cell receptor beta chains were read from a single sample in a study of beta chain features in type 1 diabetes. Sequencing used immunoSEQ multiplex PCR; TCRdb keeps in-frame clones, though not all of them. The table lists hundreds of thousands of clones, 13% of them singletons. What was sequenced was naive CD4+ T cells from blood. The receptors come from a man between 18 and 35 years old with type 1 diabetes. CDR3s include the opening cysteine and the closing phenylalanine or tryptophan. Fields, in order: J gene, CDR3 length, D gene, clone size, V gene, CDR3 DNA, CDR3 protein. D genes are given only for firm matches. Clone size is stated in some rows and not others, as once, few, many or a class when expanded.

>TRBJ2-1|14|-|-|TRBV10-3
TGTGCCATCAGCCCCAGGGGCTCCTACAATGAGCAGTTCTTC
CAISPRGSYNEQFF
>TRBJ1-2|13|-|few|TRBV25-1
TGTGCCAGCAGTGAAGACAGGAACTATGGCTACACCTTC
CASSEDRNYGYTF
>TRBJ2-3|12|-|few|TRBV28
TGTGCCAGCAGTCCACCACAAGATACGCAGTATTTT
CASSPPQDTQYF
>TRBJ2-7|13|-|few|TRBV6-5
TGTGCCAGCAGTTACAGACCCTCCTACGAGCAGTACTTC
CASSYRPSYEQYF
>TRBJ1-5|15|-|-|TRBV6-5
TGTGCCAGCAGCCGACAGTCGGCGGGCAATCAGCCCCAGCATTTT
CASSRQSAGNQPQHF
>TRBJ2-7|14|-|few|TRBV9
TGTGCCAGCAGCGTAACTTACAGCTCCTACGAGCAGTACTTC
CASSVTYSSYEQYF
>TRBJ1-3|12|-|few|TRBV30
TGTGCCTGGACGCAGTCTGGAAACACCATATATTTT
CAWTQSGNTIYF
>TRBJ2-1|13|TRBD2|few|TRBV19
TGTGCCAGCAGCGGGGGGCCCTACAATGAGCAGTTCTTC
CASSGGPYNEQFF
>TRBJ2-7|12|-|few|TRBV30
TGTGCCTGGAGTGGTTCAGGGGACGAGCAGTACTTC
CAWSGSGDEQYF
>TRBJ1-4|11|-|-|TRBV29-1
TGCAGCGTTGACACTGACCGAAAACTGTTTTTT
CSVDTDRKLFF
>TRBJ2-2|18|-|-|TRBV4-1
TGCGCCAGCAGCCACCCGCCAGGTGTAACTCAGAACACCGGGGAGCTGTTTTTT
CASSHPPGVTQNTGELFF